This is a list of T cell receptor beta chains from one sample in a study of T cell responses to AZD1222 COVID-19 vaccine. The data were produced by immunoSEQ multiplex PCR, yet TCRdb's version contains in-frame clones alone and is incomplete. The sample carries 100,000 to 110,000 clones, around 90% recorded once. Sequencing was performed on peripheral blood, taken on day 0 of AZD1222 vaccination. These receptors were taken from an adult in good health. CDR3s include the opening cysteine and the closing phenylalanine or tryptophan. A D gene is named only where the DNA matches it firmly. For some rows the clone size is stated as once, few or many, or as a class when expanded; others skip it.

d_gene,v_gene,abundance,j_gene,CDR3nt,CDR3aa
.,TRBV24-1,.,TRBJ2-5,TGTGCCACTTCCGGAGAGACCCAGTACTTC,CATSGETQYF
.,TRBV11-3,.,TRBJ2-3,TGTGCCAGCAGCTTAGGCGACGTAAGAGATACGCAGTATTTT,CASSLGDVRDTQYF
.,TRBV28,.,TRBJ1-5,TGTGCCAGCAGTCCAGACACGTCCCCACTGGCCCAGCATTTT,CASSPDTSPLAQHF
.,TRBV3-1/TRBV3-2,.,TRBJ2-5,TGTGCCAGCAGCCACTCCCGACTAGGCCAAGAGACCCAGTACTTC,CASSHSRLGQETQYF
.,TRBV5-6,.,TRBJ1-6,TGTGCCAGCAGCTTGTTGGGCAATTCACCCCTCCACTTT,CASSLLGNSPLHF
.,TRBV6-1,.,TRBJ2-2,TGTGCCAGCAGTGAAGCCTGGGTGAGGAGAACCGGGGAGCTGTTTTTT,CASSEAWVRRTGELFF
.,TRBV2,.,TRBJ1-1,TGTGCCAGCAGTGAACCGGGCTCGAACACTGAAGCTTTCTTT,CASSEPGSNTEAFF
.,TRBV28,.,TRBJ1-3,TGTGCCAGCAGTTTAGCGGACACCATATATTTT,CASSLADTIYF
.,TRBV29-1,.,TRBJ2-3,TGCAGCGTTGGATCTAGCGTAGCAGATACGCAGTATTTT,CSVGSSVADTQYF
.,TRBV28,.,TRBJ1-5,TGTGCCAGCAGTTTAGAGTATGCGGATCAGCCCCAGCATTTT,CASSLEYADQPQHF
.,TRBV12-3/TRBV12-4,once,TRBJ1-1,TGTGCCAGCAGTGCCCAGGGATGGACTGAAGCTTTCTTT,CASSAQGWTEAFF
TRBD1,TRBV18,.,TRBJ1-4,TGTGCCAGCTCACCGGGACAGGGGGTCGGAAAACTGTTTTTT,CASSPGQGVGKLFF
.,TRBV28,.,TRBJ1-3,TGTGCCAGCAGTTTATCCAGTTCTGGAAACACCATATATTTT,CASSLSSSGNTIYF
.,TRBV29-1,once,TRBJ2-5,TGCAGCGTTCTAAAGGGGGAGACCCAGTACTTC,CSVLKGETQYF
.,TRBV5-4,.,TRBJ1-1,TGTGCCAGCAGCAAACAGGGTATGAACACTGAAGCTTTCTTT,CASSKQGMNTEAFF
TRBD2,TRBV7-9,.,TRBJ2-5,TGTGCCAGCAGCTTAGTGGGCGGGAGCAGGAGGGAGACCCAGTACTTC,CASSLVGGSRRETQYF
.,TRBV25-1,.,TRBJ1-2,TGTGCCAGCAGTGTGGGAGGAACGGGCTCGGGAGGCTACACCTTC,CASSVGGTGSGGYTF
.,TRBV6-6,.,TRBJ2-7,TGTGCCAGCAGTTCCCTAATCGGGAGTTCCTACGAGCAGTACTTC,CASSSLIGSSYEQYF
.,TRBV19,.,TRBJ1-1,TGTGCCAGTAGTATACGGAGGACTGAAGCTTTCTTT,CASSIRRTEAFF
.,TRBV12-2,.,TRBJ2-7,TGTGCAAGTCGCTTAGAGGGACAGGGATTCTACGAGCAGTACTTC,CASRLEGQGFYEQYF
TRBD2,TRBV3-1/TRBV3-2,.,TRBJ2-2,TGTGCCAGCAGGACTAGCCCAAACACCGGGGAGCTGTTTTTT,CASRTSPNTGELFF
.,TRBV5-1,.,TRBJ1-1,TGCGCCAGCAGCCGGGACAACCCCTCGAAGAACACTGAAGCTTTCTTT,CASSRDNPSKNTEAFF
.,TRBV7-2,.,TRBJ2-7,TGTGCCAGCAGCCCGCGGACTGGATCTTCCTACGAGCAGTACTTC,CASSPRTGSSYEQYF